This T cell receptor beta chain was profiled in a study of blood T cell repertoires in COVID-19. Study background: Specimens from acute and convalescent COVID-19 originated in the United States, Italy and Spain. In each case, the material was cDNA or gDNA derived from T cells, B-cell-depleted T cells, or PBMCs.

Germline CDR1 and CDR2: MNHEY and SMNVEV (reference sequence). The CDR3 spans 13 residues. V was trimmed by 7 bases and J by 4 bases, leaving 11 bases between them. Under the authors' procedure: From reference gene primer amplification, estimates of nucleated cell counts were derived. The data were produced by immunoSEQ multiplex PCR, yet TCRdb's version contains in-frame clones alone and is incomplete. V and J calls and clone size are as listed in that table; D and trimming were resolved from the DNA. The sample has 190,000 or so clones; about 89% are singletons. The TCR was taken from a man in his forties with active or convalescent COVID-19. Sequencing used peripheral blood. This chain links TRBV27 with TRBJ1-3; no reliable D call. The CDR3 spells CASTARGGNTIYF. Here the CDR3 DNA reads TGTGCCAGCACCGCCCGGGGAGGAAACACCATATATTTT.